This TCR beta chain was profiled in a study of CD8+ T cells in alopecia areata. Study information: At a dose of 5 to 10 mg twice daily, oral tofacitinib was given to treated patients. Points from the study as a whole: Normal-skin resident alphabeta T cells also appear among scalp sample sequences.

Concerning this clone itself: Its cognate antigen is unknown.

RNA was extracted and reverse transcribed into cDNA as the sequencing template. Sequencing used immunoSEQ multiplex PCR; TCRdb keeps in-frame clones, though not all of them. The sample lists 100,000 to 150,000 clones; over 50% were seen once. Trimming stripped 1 base from V and 4 bases from J, with 15 bases between. This CDR3 contains 16 residues. Looked up from germline, CDR1 is SGHDT and CDR2 is YYEEEE. The source was CD4+ T cells sorted from blood, collected at week 0. This sequence originates from a human donor with alopecia areata. J is TRBJ1-5 and V is TRBV5-6; possible D gene TRBD1, 5 bases. This chain's CDR3 is CASSLRQGWGNQPQHF. In DNA, the CDR3 is TGTGCCAGCAGCTTGCGGCAGGGATGGGGGAATCAGCCCCAGCATTTT.